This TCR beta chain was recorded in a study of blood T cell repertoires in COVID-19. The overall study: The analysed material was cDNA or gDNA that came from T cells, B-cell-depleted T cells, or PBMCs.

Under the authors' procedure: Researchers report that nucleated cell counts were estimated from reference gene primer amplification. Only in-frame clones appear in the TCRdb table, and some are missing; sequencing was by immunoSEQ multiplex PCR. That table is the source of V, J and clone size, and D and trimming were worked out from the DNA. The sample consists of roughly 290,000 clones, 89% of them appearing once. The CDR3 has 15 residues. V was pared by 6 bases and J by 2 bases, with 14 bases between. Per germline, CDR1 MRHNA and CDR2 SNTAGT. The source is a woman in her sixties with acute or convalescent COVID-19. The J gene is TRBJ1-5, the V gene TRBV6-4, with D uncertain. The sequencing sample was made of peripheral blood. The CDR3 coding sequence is TGTGCCAGCAGCCGCGGGTCGGCAGGCAATCAGCCCCAGCATTTT. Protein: CASSRGSAGNQPQHF.